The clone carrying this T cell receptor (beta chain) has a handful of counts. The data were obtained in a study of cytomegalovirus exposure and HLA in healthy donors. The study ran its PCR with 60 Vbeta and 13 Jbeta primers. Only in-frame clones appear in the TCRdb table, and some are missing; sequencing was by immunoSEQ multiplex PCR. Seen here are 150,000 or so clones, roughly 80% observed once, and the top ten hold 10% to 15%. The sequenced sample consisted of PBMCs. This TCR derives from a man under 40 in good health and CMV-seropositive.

Here the CDR3 reads CASSPREREATDTQYF. CDR3 DNA: TGTGCCAGCTCACCACGCGAGCGGGAGGCCACAGATACGCAGTATTTT. The rearrangement joins TRBV18 to TRBJ2-3, with 9 positions matching TRBD2. The germline CDR1 and CDR2 sequences are KGHSH and LQKENI. J was trimmed by 2 bases and V by 1 base; bases with no gene match: 4. The length of the CDR3 is 16 residues.